This TCR beta chain appears in the sequencing data of a study of tissue T cells after allogeneic stem cell transplantation. Looking at the study overall: Viable blood and marrow gave sorted CD3+ T cells if numbers allowed. Study-level results: Tissue-detected TCR repertoire was only partly captured by blood and spleen T cells. Some tissue clones might be persisting host cells; their alloreactivity or antigen specificity was not determined.

For this clone: No antigen is known for it.

The repertoire was sequenced with immunoSEQ multiplex PCR; TCRdb's copy has only in-frame clones and lacks some. The top ten hold 5.5% of the sample, which has approximately 6,100 clones, 76% seen once. J gave up 4 bases and V 5 bases, and 6 bases lay outside the gene matches. Looked up from germline, CDR1 is MNHEY and CDR2 is SMNVEV (reference sequence). This CDR3 contains 14 residues. This receptor was taken from a man between 35 and 75 years old who later had graft-versus-host disease after an allogeneic stem cell transplant. The genes are TRBV27 and TRBJ1-1; 8 bases align to TRBD1. The sample consisted of blood, taken before transplantation. The DNA for the CDR3 is TGTGCCAGCAGTCGTGGACAGGGAGGCACTGAAGCTTTCTTT. Amino acids: CASSRGQGGTEAFF.